The present T cell receptor (beta chain) was sequenced within a study of T cell responses to AZD1222 COVID-19 vaccine. J was trimmed by 4 bases and V by 3 bases; bases with no gene match: 12. CDR1 MNHNS and CDR2 SASEGT come from the germline V gene. The CDR3 spans 17 residues. Whole-study results and caveats: With dominance at 160-218 and 743-854, vaccine-associated CD4 TCRs spanned spike. Baseline serology detected seropositivity in only five to seven AZD1222 recipients.

Only in-frame clones appear in the TCRdb table, and some are missing; sequencing was by immunoSEQ multiplex PCR. The data hold 160,000 or so clones, with 87% observed a single time. Concerning this clone itself: Its antigen is currently unknown.

This clonotype was sampled from an adult who received the AZD1222 COVID-19 vaccine. The chain links TRBV6-1 to TRBJ1-3; 7 bases are shared with TRBD1. This sample comprised peripheral blood, obtained 28 days after the second AZD1222 dose. For the CDR3, the DNA is TGTGCCAGCAGTGAGGGGGACAGAAGTGGAATCGGAAACACCATATATTTT. Its protein product is CASSEGDRSGIGNTIYF.